The following is a T cell receptor beta chain sequence with its context. This clonotype came up a few times. The antigen it binds to is not known. Base qualities are missing; no much larger clone stands one base away. This sample is drawn from a study of regulatory T cells in long-lasting Graves disease (dated by TCRdb to the early 2020s). Looking at the study overall: Persistent Graves' disease was defined as persistently positive TSH receptor autoantibodies together with antithyroid drug treatment for over 5 years. Persistent Graves' disease patients were compared with newly diagnosed Graves' disease patients by peripheral blood TCR sequencing and RNA sequencing. The study was registered as a clinical trial and conducted in China. TCR sequencing covered some 13 persistent and approximately 20 newly diagnosed Graves' disease patients, 33 samples in total. Persistent Graves' disease patients in the clinical cohort had taken antithyroid drugs for roughly ten years on average. Broad study findings and their caveats: Because the primary lesion, thyroid tissue, could not be accessed, the study looked at peripheral blood alone. The authors acknowledged the small sample size as a limitation that may reduce accuracy. A larger number of public clonotypes was shared among persistent patients (more than 2,500) than among newly diagnosed patients (roughly 1,000). Sequencing and analysis were restricted to the TCR beta chain. Compared with newly diagnosed patients, patients with persistent Graves' disease had lower TCR Shannon entropy and fewer highly expanded clones, which suggests clonal expansion.

The time point label, read with the paper, signifies: persistent/refractory GD, antithyroid drugs over 5 years with positive TRAb. RNA was extracted from PBMCs in TRIzol for both TCR sequencing and RNA sequencing. The diagnosis of Graves' disease followed American Thyroid Association guidelines. Patients were recruited from an endocrinology department in Xi'an, China. Each patient gave approximately 9.7 milliliters of peripheral blood, collected in an EDTA anticoagulant tube. Ficoll Paque Plus density gradient separation was used to isolate PBMCs, and no additional T cell sorting was done. RNA quality was checked with an Agilent 2100 Bioanalyzer and agarose gel, and concentration with a NanoDrop 2000. Libraries came from multiplex PCR. Sequencing instrument: Illumina HiSeq 4000. CDR3 regions were amplified by Arm-PCR with iRepertoire HTBI primers to construct TCR beta libraries. PCR products were gel purified before sequencing. Turning to the authors' computational methods: Gene usage analysis of CDR3 amino acid clonotypes relied on the roughly 60 TRBV and 15 or so TRBJ segments identified across samples. COPE and FqMerger were used to merge filtered high-quality paired reads into contigs. BLAST was used to align contigs to the IMGT TRBV, TRBD and TRBJ reference genes, and CDR3 was defined following IMGT. Any clonotype with a frequency above 0.1% was classified as a highly expanded clone. Shannon entropy served as the measure of repertoire diversity, while the Gini coefficient captured V-J evenness. A clonotype found in more than one individual was treated as public. The public reads were reanalyzed by TCRdb: fastp trimming at Q25, MiXCR alignment, in-frame beta chains only. A single entry per CDR3 protein holds the most common genes and DNA from its merged rows. The V and J calls reflect TCRdb's pipeline rather than the authors' work. The sample has over 350,000 distinct CDR3 sequences on record, around 21% of them singletons. The leading ten clones occupy less than 25% of the sample.

The clonotype originates from a female donor with Graves disease. The sample consisted of peripheral blood mononuclear cells (PBMCs), taken when the disease was refractory, from a patient treated with antithyroid drugs.

The CDR3 region has the sequence CASSLEGGRNTIYF. In nucleotides, the sequence is TGTGCCAGCAGCTTAGAGGGCGGAAGAAACACCATATATTTT. The chain couples TRBV7-2 to TRBJ1-3, with no confident D gene call. According to the germline V gene, CDR1 reads SGHTA and CDR2 reads FQGNSA. Including cysteine and phenylalanine, the CDR3 has 14 amino acids. Only the CDR3 DNA is retained, 42 bases long and in frame from the first base. V is reduced by 1 base and J by 5 bases, leaving a spacing of 9 bases between them.